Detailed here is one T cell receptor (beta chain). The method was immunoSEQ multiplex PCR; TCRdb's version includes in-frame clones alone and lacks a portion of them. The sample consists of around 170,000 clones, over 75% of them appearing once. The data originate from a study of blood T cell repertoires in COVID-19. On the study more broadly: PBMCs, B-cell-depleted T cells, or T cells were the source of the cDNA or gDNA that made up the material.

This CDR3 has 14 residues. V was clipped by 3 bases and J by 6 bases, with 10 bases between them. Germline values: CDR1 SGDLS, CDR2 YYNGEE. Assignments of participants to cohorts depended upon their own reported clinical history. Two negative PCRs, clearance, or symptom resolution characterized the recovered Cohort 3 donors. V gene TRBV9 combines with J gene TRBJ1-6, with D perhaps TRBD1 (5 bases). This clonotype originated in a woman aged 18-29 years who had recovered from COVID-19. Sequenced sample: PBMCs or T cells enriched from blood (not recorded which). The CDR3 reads CASSATGTNSPLHF. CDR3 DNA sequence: TGTGCCAGCAGCGCCACAGGAACTAATTCACCCCTCCACTTT.